This note documents a single TCR beta chain sequence. Its antigen is not known. The data are from a study of OX40 agonist ivuxolimab in advanced cancers. Findings of the study overall: Circulating CD4+ and CD8+ T cells showed clonal expansion by week 6 at 0.1 to 3.0 mg/kg.

The germline V gene encodes CDR1 LGHNA and CDR2 YNFKEQ. The CDR3 covers 15 residues. V lost 1 base and J 4 bases, leaving 11 bases between the germline ends. Measured with immunoSEQ multiplex PCR; TCRdb has only the in-frame clones, and not every one. This sample has tens of thousands of clones, with around four fifths found just once. Enrollment shut out patients with autoimmune disease history or systemic immunosuppression. At cycle 4 day 1, cycle 7 day 1, and baseline, blood was sampled. The receptor comes from an adult with an advanced solid tumor such as melanoma, head and neck, liver or kidney cancer. The source was CD4+ or CD8+ T cells sorted from blood, collected in a trial of the OX40 agonist ivuxolimab. This chain joins TRBV4-2 and TRBJ1-3, with D uncertain. As DNA, the CDR3 is TGTGCCAGCAGCCAAGTCGCCTTGGGCGGAAACACCATATATTTT. Protein: CASSQVALGGNTIYF.